These T cell receptor beta chains were read from a single sample in a study of blood T cell repertoires in COVID-19. Produced via immunoSEQ multiplex PCR; TCRdb's table is partial and in-frame only. This sample has 200,000 to 250,000 clones, with 65% to 90% found just once. Sequenced input: peripheral blood. The receptors shown here come from a woman aged 50 to 60 with acute or convalescent COVID-19. The CDR3 runs from the conserved cysteine through the conserved F or W. Fields, in order: J gene, clone size, V gene, D gene, CDR3 DNA, CDR3 protein. A D gene is named only where the DNA matches it firmly. Clone sizes are given selectively: once, few, many, or a class where the clone is expanded.

>TRBJ1-2|once|TRBV11-2|.
TGTGCCAGCAGCTTTTCGGTGGAGGGCTACACCTTC
CASSFSVEGYTF
>TRBJ1-1|.|TRBV24-1|.
TGTGCCACCAGTGATGGATCGGGTCTGAACACTGAAGCTTTCTTT
CATSDGSGLNTEAFF
>TRBJ2-1|few|TRBV27|TRBD2
TGTGCCAGCAGTCCCCCCCGCGGGGGGTCCTACAATGAGCAGTTCTTC
CASSPPRGGSYNEQFF
>TRBJ2-1|.|TRBV11-3|TRBD2
TGTGCCAGCAGCTCCCGACTAGCGGGAGTCTATGAGCAGTTCTTC
CASSSRLAGVYEQFF
>TRBJ2-3|few|TRBV11-3|.
TGTGCCAGCAGCTTAGGTCCGGATACGCAGTATTTT
CASSLGPDTQYF
>TRBJ2-6|.|TRBV28|TRBD2
TGTGCCAGCAGTCATCTAGCGGGAGGGAATGGGGCCAACGTCCTGACTTTC
CASSHLAGGNGANVLTF
>TRBJ2-7|once|TRBV18|TRBD1
TGTGCCAGCTCACCCCTCGGGACAGGGGTTTACGAGCAGTACTTC
CASSPLGTGVYEQYF
>TRBJ1-1|.|TRBV11-3|.
TGTGCCAGCAGCTTAGACAGGTCGAACACTGAAGCTTTCTTT
CASSLDRSNTEAFF
>TRBJ1-1|once|TRBV5-1|TRBD1
TGCGCCAGCAGCTTGGGGCTAGCAGGGGGCATGAACACTGAAGCTTTCTTT
CASSLGLAGGMNTEAFF
>TRBJ1-1|.|TRBV6-2/TRBV6-3|TRBD1
TGTGCCAGCAGTTATAACAGGGGGTGGGACACTGAAGCTTTCTTT
CASSYNRGWDTEAFF
>TRBJ2-5|.|TRBV2|TRBD2
TGTGCCCCAATGGTAGCGGGAGGGCTCAGGGGGACCCAGTACTTC
CAPMVAGGLRGTQYF
>TRBJ2-1|.|TRBV7-9|.
TGTGCCAGCAGCTTGGGGGCAGGGGCGTCCTACAATGAGCAGTTCTTC
CASSLGAGASYNEQFF
>TRBJ2-4|.|TRBV2|TRBD1
TGTGCCAGCAGTCCGACAGGGGAATTTAGGTCCCTAGGGTACTTC
CASSPTGEFRSLGYF
>TRBJ1-5|.|TRBV2|TRBD1
TGTGCCAGCAGTTGGACAGGGGACCAGCCCCAGCATTTT
CASSWTGDQPQHF
>TRBJ2-7|few|TRBV7-8|TRBD2
TGTGCCAGCAGCTCCCGGCGAGGAACGGGAGGTAACTCCTACGAGCAGTACTTC
CASSSRRGTGGNSYEQYF
>TRBJ2-7|.|TRBV7-8|.
TGTGCCACGGAAGACAGGACCTACGAGCAGTACTTC
CATEDRTYEQYF
>TRBJ2-5|.|TRBV3-1/TRBV3-2|.
TGTGCCAGCAGCCAAGATAGAGCAGAAGCGGAGACCCAGTACTTC
CASSQDRAEAETQYF
>TRBJ1-2|.|TRBV7-6|.
TGTGCCAGCAGCCAGAGGGCCGGCTATGGCTACACCTTC
CASSQRAGYGYTF
>TRBJ2-3|.|TRBV6-1|TRBD2
TGTGCCAGCAGTGAAGAGCGGGGGGGCAAAGATACGCAGTATTTT
CASSEERGGKDTQYF
>TRBJ1-4|.|TRBV6-5|.
TGTGCCAGCACCCCACAGGGCGTAAAACTGTTTTTT
CASTPQGVKLFF
>TRBJ1-2|.|TRBV19|TRBD1
TGTGCCAGTAACCGGGACAGGGGCGCTAATCACTATGGCTACACCTTC
CASNRDRGANHYGYTF
>TRBJ2-7|.|TRBV7-8|TRBD1
TGTGCCAGCAGCTCCTTAAGCCGGACAGGGACCTACGAGCAGTACTTC
CASSSLSRTGTYEQYF
>TRBJ2-6|.|TRBV19|.
TGTGCCAGCTACTACTCTGGGGCCAACGTCCTGACTTTC
CASYYSGANVLTF